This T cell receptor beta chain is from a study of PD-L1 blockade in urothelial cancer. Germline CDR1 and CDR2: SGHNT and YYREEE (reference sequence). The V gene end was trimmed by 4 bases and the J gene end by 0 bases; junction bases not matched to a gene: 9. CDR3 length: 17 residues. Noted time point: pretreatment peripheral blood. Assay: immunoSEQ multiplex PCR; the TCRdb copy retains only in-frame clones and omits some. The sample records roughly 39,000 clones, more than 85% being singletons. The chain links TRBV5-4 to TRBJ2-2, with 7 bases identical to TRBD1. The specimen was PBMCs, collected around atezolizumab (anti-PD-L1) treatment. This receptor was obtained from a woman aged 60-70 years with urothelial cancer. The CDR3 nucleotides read TGTGCCAGCAGCCACACGGGACAGCGACCGAACACCGGGGAGCTGTTTTTT. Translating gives CASSHTGQRPNTGELFF.